Below, 14 T cell receptor beta chains from the same sample are listed, as sequenced in a study of PD-L1 blockade in urothelial cancer. Time point denoted: peripheral blood 6 weeks after treatment start. Clones were read by immunoSEQ multiplex PCR, and TCRdb kept only the in-frame ones, dropping some. The sample holds around 50,000 clones, roughly 88% seen once. This specimen consisted of PBMCs, obtained around atezolizumab (anti-PD-L1) treatment. The origin of the receptors is a man aged 50 or older with urothelial cancer.

This clone showed up just once. The V gene is TRBV6-1, the J gene TRBJ2-1; 12 positions agree with TRBD2. The length of the CDR3 is 16 residues. Germline trimming cut 2 bases from V and 8 bases from J; bases unmatched to any gene: 7. Germline V gene lookup returns CDR1 MNHNS and CDR2 SASEGT. The CDR3 loop reads CASSEYMTSGSHEQFF. CDR3 DNA sequence: TGTGCCAGCAGTGAATATATGACTAGCGGGAGTCATGAGCAGTTCTTC.

The rearrangement uses TRBV5-6 and TRBJ2-3, with a possible D match to TRBD1 (5 bases). Trimming pared 0 bases from V and 0 bases from J, leaving 5 bases between. Germline loops: CDR1 SGHDT, CDR2 YYEEEE. CDR3 size: 14 residues. The DNA of the CDR3 is TGTGCCAGCAGCTTGGACAGGAGCACAGATACGCAGTATTTT. This sequence encodes CASSLDRSTDTQYF.

This clone was found a few times. The rearrangement uses TRBV11-2 and TRBJ1-2, with TRBD1 as a possible D gene (6 bases). In germline, CDR1 is SGHAT, CDR2 FQNNGV. This CDR3 is 15 amino acids long. V lost 6 bases, J lost 8 bases, and 22 bases lay in between. CDR3 in amino acids: CASRRLAGARHGYTF. DNA for the CDR3: TGTGCCAGCAGGAGATTGGCGGGGGCTCGCCACGGCTACACCTTC.

The V gene is TRBV18, the J gene TRBJ2-5; TRBD1 aligns across 8 bases. Germline assignment: CDR1 KGHSH and CDR2 LQKENI. This CDR3 has 15 amino acids. The V gene end was trimmed by 2 bases and the J gene end by 5 bases; junction bases not matched to a gene: 7. The CDR3: CASSPGQGAPETQYF. In nucleotides, the CDR3 is TGTGCCAGCTCACCAGGGCAGGGGGCGCCGGAGACCCAGTACTTC.

V and J are TRBV6-1 and TRBJ1-2; possible D gene TRBD1, 6 bases. The CDR3 consists of 13 residues. Germline V gene sequence: CDR1 MNHNS, CDR2 SASEGT. Trimming cost V 2 bases and J 9 bases, with 13 bases left between them. The CDR3 sequence: CASSEIARGSYTF. For the CDR3, the DNA is TGTGCCAGCAGTGAAATAGCCAGGGGAAGCTACACCTTC.

This clone was counted once. V gene TRBV9 combines with J gene TRBJ2-1; possibly TRBD1 for D (6 bases). This CDR3 contains 15 residues. From germline, CDR1 is SGDLS and CDR2 YYNGEE. V gave up 2 bases and J gave up 2 bases, with 11 bases separating them. The CDR3 loop is CASSVGRGAYNEQFF. Written as DNA, the CDR3 is TGTGCCAGCAGCGTCGGCAGGGGAGCCTACAATGAGCAGTTCTTC.

The gene calls are TRBV28 and TRBJ2-5; the match to TRBD2 covers 9 bases. The trim removed 3 bases at V and 4 bases at J, leaving 6 bases unmatched. CDR1 and CDR2 from the germline V gene are MDHEN and SYDVKM. The CDR3 is 15 residues long. The CDR3 spells CASSFPSSGIETQYF. The CDR3 DNA follows: TGTGCCAGCAGTTTTCCGTCTAGCGGGATAGAGACCCAGTACTTC. Looking up the rest from reference TRBV28 and TRBJ2-5 gives the full variable domain: DVKVTQSSRYLVKRTGEKVFLECVQDMDHENMFWYRQDPGLGLRLIYFSYDVKMKEKGDIPEGYSVSREKKERFSLILESASTNQTSMYLCASSFPSSGIETQYFGPGTRLLVL.

The rearrangement links TRBV6-1 to TRBJ1-2; 8 bases match TRBD1. CDR3 length: 16 residues. Germline V gene data show CDR1 as MNHNS and CDR2 as SASEGT. J gave up 7 bases and V 2 bases, and 12 bases lay outside the gene matches. CDR3 amino acids: CASSEMRNRGFRGYTF. The DNA of the CDR3 is TGTGCCAGCAGTGAAATGAGGAACAGGGGGTTCCGTGGCTACACCTTC.

J is TRBJ2-7 and V is TRBV6-5, with 7 positions matching TRBD1. The CDR3 totals 14 residues. J was trimmed by 3 bases and V by 5 bases; bases with no gene match: 7. Germline values: CDR1 MNHEY, CDR2 SVGAGI. CDR3 residues: CASSRTGTVYEQYF. The CDR3 bases are TGTGCCAGCAGTAGAACCGGGACAGTCTACGAGCAGTACTTC.

This rearrangement joins TRBV5-1 to TRBJ2-7; D perhaps matches TRBD1 (6 bases). Germline CDR1 is SGHRS and CDR2 is YFSETQ. V lost 5 bases, J lost 5 bases, and 20 bases lay in between. The CDR3 is 15 residues long. CDR3 region: CASRVQGQGIDEQYF. CDR3 nucleotide sequence: TGCGCCAGCAGGGTGCAGGGGCAGGGGATCGACGAGCAGTACTTC.

This sequence joins TRBV6-1 and TRBJ2-5; D is perhaps TRBD1 (5 bases). Per germline, CDR1 MNHNS and CDR2 SASEGT. Trimming pared 4 bases from V and 4 bases from J, leaving 10 bases between. CDR3 length: 13 amino acids. DNA of the CDR3: TGTGCCAGCAGTGGAAATAGGGGAGAGACCCAGTACTTC. Its translation: CASSGNRGETQYF.

V gene TRBV27 combines with J gene TRBJ2-1; 12 bases are a match to TRBD1. CDR3 size: 16 residues. The junction had 8 bases not matched to a gene; V was cut back by 4 bases and J by 7 bases. Germline V lookup: CDR1 MNHEY, CDR2 SMNVEV (reference sequence). The CDR3 loop reads CASSSTGTGGMNEQFF. CDR3 DNA sequence: TGTGCCAGCAGTTCCACGGGGACAGGGGGCATGAATGAGCAGTTCTTC.

The rearrangement uses TRBV9 and TRBJ2-3; the match to TRBD2 covers 9 bases. Per germline, CDR1 SGDLS and CDR2 YYNGEE. Trimming at V came to 4 bases and at J to 0 bases, leaving 6 bases not matched to a gene. This CDR3 is built from 16 residues. The CDR3 protein is CASSIGLAGSTDTQYF. CDR3 bases: TGTGCCAGCAGCATCGGGCTAGCGGGGAGCACAGATACGCAGTATTTT.

The rearrangement uses TRBV7-9 and TRBJ2-1; D uncertain. V shed 2 bases and J shed 2 bases, with 10 bases lying between them. Germline V gene lookup returns CDR1 SEHNR and CDR2 FQNEAQ (reference sequence). CDR3 length: 15 residues. CDR3 residues: CASSLRLVTYNEQFF. CDR3 coding DNA: TGTGCCAGCAGCTTAAGGCTAGTAACCTACAATGAGCAGTTCTTC. Drawing the rest from reference TRBV7-9 and TRBJ2-1, the complete variable domain is DTGVSQNPRHKITKRGQNVTFRCDPISEHNRLYWYRQTLGQGPEFLTYFQNEAQLEKSRLLSDRFSAERPKGSFSTLEIQRTEQGDSAMYLCASSLRLVTYNEQFFGPGTRLTVL.